This entry lists 23 T cell receptor beta chains sequenced from one sample in a study of OX40 agonist ivuxolimab in advanced cancers. Library creation used the immunoSEQ multiplex PCR assay. This is the immuneACCESS table as TCRdb keeps it, with only in-frame sequences that have V and J called. A part of the clones is gone; compared with another copy, unresolved V genes explain less than half, and the rest is unexplained. The sample table holds about 38,000 clones, of which approximately 80% were seen once. The ten largest clones add up to around an eighth of the sample. Sequences were derived from CD4+ or CD8+ T cells sorted from blood, sampled in a trial of the OX40 agonist ivuxolimab. Every receptor here comes from an adult with an advanced solid tumor such as melanoma, head and neck, liver or kidney cancer.

V usage is TRBV5-1 and J usage is TRBJ2-3; 13 bases fit TRBD2. Germline CDR1 SGHRS, CDR2 YFSETQ. CDR3 length: 18 amino acids. The trim removed 4 bases at V and 1 base at J, leaving 9 bases unmatched. The CDR3: CASSQGFGLAGGTDTQYF. DNA of the CDR3: TGCGCCAGCAGCCAGGGTTTTGGACTAGCGGGAGGCACAGATACGCAGTATTTT.

The chain carries TRBV7-9 and TRBJ2-4; D uncertain. With 5 bases removed from V and 1 base from J, the gap between germline ends came to 12 bases. Germline V gene lookup returns CDR1 SEHNR and CDR2 FQNEAQ (reference sequence). CDR3 length: 15 amino acids. CDR3 sequence reads: CASSPPTVAKNIQYF. The CDR3 DNA follows: TGTGCCAGCAGCCCACCCACTGTCGCCAAAAACATTCAGTACTTC.

This clone was seen more than once but under ten times. The genes are TRBV7-8 and TRBJ1-5; 11 nucleotides match TRBD1. The V segment lost 3 bases and the J segment 6 bases; nucleotides outside the gene matches: 7. The length of the CDR3 is 16 residues. From germline, CDR1 is SGHVS and CDR2 FQNEAQ. The CDR3 region is CASSLEGQGVSQPQHF. In DNA form, the CDR3 reads TGTGCCAGCAGCTTGGAGGGACAGGGGGTTTCTCAGCCCCAGCATTTT.

The genes are TRBV27 and TRBJ2-3; 9 nucleotides line up with TRBD2. This CDR3 is 17 amino acids long. CDR1 is MNHEY and CDR2 is SMNVEV in the germline V gene (reference sequence). V dropped 4 bases and J dropped 2; count of bases not matched to a gene: 10. In DNA form, the CDR3 reads TGTGCCAGCAGTTCCCTAAGGCTAGCGGGGATCACAGATACGCAGTATTTT. It encodes CASSSLRLAGITDTQYF.

The chain couples TRBV5-1 to TRBJ2-1, with D tentatively TRBD2 (5 bases). The ends were cut back, 3 bases at V and 2 bases at J, with 18 bases in the middle. The CDR3 covers 17 residues. Germline V gene data show CDR1 as SGHRS and CDR2 as YFSETQ. CDR3 sequence: CASSSAPSRRTYNEQFF. CDR3 nucleotides: TGCGCCAGCAGCTCCGCCCCGAGCCGGAGGACCTACAATGAGCAGTTCTTC.

This clone was seen just once. The V gene is TRBV5-1, the J gene TRBJ2-1; TRBD2 agrees at 11 bases. The CDR3 runs to 15 residues. The J segment lost 7 bases and the V segment lost 2 bases, leaving 5 bases of the junction unmatched. Germline V lookup: CDR1 SGHRS, CDR2 YFSETQ. CDR3 bases: TGCGCCAGCAGCTTCCCGACTAGCGGGAAGAATGAGCAGTTCTTC. Protein product: CASSFPTSGKNEQFF.

CDR3 protein: CASSEQGQFSYEQYF. The CDR3 DNA follows: TGTGCCAGCAGTGAACAGGGACAATTCTCCTACGAGCAGTACTTC. The chain has TRBV6-1 and TRBJ2-7; D perhaps matches TRBD1 (6 bases). This CDR3 has 15 amino acids. Germline V gene lookup returns CDR1 MNHNS and CDR2 SASEGT. V was trimmed by 2 bases and J by 0 bases, leaving 11 bases between them.

This clone appeared once. The V gene is TRBV13, the J gene TRBJ1-2; D is undetermined. This CDR3 spans 14 amino acids. From germline, CDR1 is PRHDT and CDR2 FYEKMQ (reference sequence). Trimming pared 0 bases from V and 7 bases from J, leaving 12 bases between. For the CDR3, the DNA is TGTGCCAGCAGCTTAGGCATGGTAAGCGGTGGCTACACCTTC. Amino acids: CASSLGMVSGGYTF.

This chain connects TRBV6-5 to TRBJ1-2; D is unresolved. CDR1 MNHEY and CDR2 SVGAGI come from the germline V gene. The CDR3 consists of 13 residues. V was pared by 0 bases and J by 7 bases, with 9 bases between. The CDR3 protein is CASSYSGIGGYTF. DNA of the CDR3: TGTGCCAGCAGTTACTCAGGAATCGGTGGCTACACCTTC.

The chain has TRBV18 and TRBJ2-1; the D gene is possibly TRBD1 (6 bases). This CDR3 has 17 residues. V dropped 4 bases and J dropped 2 bases, with 18 bases sitting between them. Germline lookup yields CDR1 KGHSH and CDR2 LQKENI. The CDR3 is CASSLQQGTVTYNEQFF. In DNA, the CDR3 is TGTGCCAGCTCACTTCAGCAGGGGACGGTCACCTACAATGAGCAGTTCTTC. Full variable domain (outside the CDR3, taken from reference TRBV18 and TRBJ2-1): NAGVMQNPRHLVRRRGQEARLRCSPMKGHSHVYWYRQLPEEGLKFMVYLQKENIIDESGMPKERFSAEFPKEGPSILRIQQVVRGDSAAYFCASSLQQGTVTYNEQFFGPGTRLTVL.

J is TRBJ1-3 and V is TRBV11-2; perhaps TRBD1 as D (5 bases). V lost 5 bases, J lost 2 bases, and 19 bases lay in between. This CDR3 spans 17 amino acids. CDR1 and CDR2 from the germline V gene are SGHAT and FQNNGV. The CDR3 DNA reads TGTGCCAGCAGCGCCCGCTGGCCCCAGGGTGCTGGAAACACCATATATTTT. This codes for CASSARWPQGAGNTIYF.

This clone appeared a few times. The V gene is TRBV20-1, the J gene TRBJ1-4; no clear D. The V end lost 5 bases, the J end lost 5 bases, and 3 bases lay between the germline ends. CDR1 and CDR2 (germline): DFQATT, SNEGSKA (reference sequence). The CDR3 covers 10 residues. This chain's CDR3 is CSASNEKLFF. CDR3 coding DNA: TGCAGTGCTTCAAATGAAAAACTGTTTTTT.

The rearrangement uses TRBV30 and TRBJ2-2, with D uncertain. The V and J ends lost 4 bases and 0 bases respectively, with 15 bases between them. CDR3 length: 16 amino acids. CDR1 is GTSNPN and CDR2 is SVGIG in the germline V gene (reference sequence). This CDR3 is CAWTPLGLANTGELFF. CDR3 nucleotides: TGTGCCTGGACCCCCCTCGGGCTAGCGAACACCGGGGAGCTGTTTTTT.

V gene TRBV28 combines with J gene TRBJ2-6; D unclear. This CDR3 has 15 amino acids. Germline CDR1 reads MDHEN; CDR2 reads SYDVKM. The V and J ends lost 2 bases and 0 bases respectively, with 5 bases between them. The CDR3 sequence: CASSLDLSGANVLTF. The CDR3, as DNA: TGTGCCAGCAGTTTAGATCTCTCTGGGGCCAACGTCCTGACTTTC.

The chain has TRBV28 and TRBJ1-1; D gene ambiguous. Trimming cost V 5 bases and J 1 base, with 11 bases left between them. Germline-derived CDR1 and CDR2 are MDHEN and SYDVKM. The CDR3 consists of 14 residues. The CDR3 DNA follows: TGTGCCAGCAGTCCAACCGTGACGAACACTGAAGCTTTCTTT. It specifies CASSPTVTNTEAFF.

The V gene is TRBV18, the J gene TRBJ1-1; D gene unclear. The length of the CDR3 is 13 residues. V lost 0 bases and J 11 bases, leaving 13 bases between the germline ends. The germline CDR1 and CDR2 sequences are KGHSH and LQKENI. The CDR3 DNA sequence: TGTGCCAGCTCACCACCGATGATGGGGTACGCTTTCTTT. Protein product: CASSPPMMGYAFF.

The chain is built from TRBV12-5 and TRBJ2-2; tentatively, D is TRBD2 (5 bases). This CDR3 is built from 13 residues. Germline V gene sequence: CDR1 LGHNT, CDR2 FRNRAP. The ends were cut back, 3 bases at V and 7 bases at J, with 9 bases in the middle. The CDR3 loop reads CASGLGRGGELFF. The CDR3 nucleotides are TGTGCTAGTGGTTTAGGACGGGGCGGGGAGCTGTTTTTT.

There are a few counts of this clone. The genes are TRBV9 and TRBJ1-1; D call uncertain. Germline values: CDR1 SGDLS, CDR2 YYNGEE. V was trimmed by 4 bases and J by 0 bases, leaving 10 bases between them. The CDR3 has 14 residues. In nucleotides, the CDR3 is TGTGCCAGCAGCCCTTTCACCATGAACACTGAAGCTTTCTTT. Translation: CASSPFTMNTEAFF.

V and J are TRBV28 and TRBJ1-5; D unclear. V shed 7 bases and J shed 3 bases, with 16 bases lying between them. The CDR3 has 15 residues. CDR1 MDHEN and CDR2 SYDVKM come from the germline V gene. The CDR3 nucleotides are TGTGCCAGCACCTCAAAGGAGGGCTACAATCAGCCCCAGCATTTT. Translating gives CASTSKEGYNQPQHF. The full variable domain, completed using reference TRBV28 and TRBJ1-5, is DVKVTQSSRYLVKRTGEKVFLECVQDMDHENMFWYRQDPGLGLRLIYFSYDVKMKEKGDIPEGYSVSREKKERFSLILESASTNQTSMYLCASTSKEGYNQPQHFGDGTRLSIL.

The chain couples TRBV4-3 to TRBJ2-3; 9 bases align to TRBD2. Germline trimming cut 0 bases from V and 5 bases from J; bases unmatched to any gene: 9. The CDR3 contains 17 residues. Germline V gene data show CDR1 as LGHNA and CDR2 as YSLEER. The CDR3 region is CASSQDLAGGPLDTQYF. The CDR3 DNA reads as TGCGCCAGCAGCCAAGATCTTGCGGGAGGGCCTTTAGATACGCAGTATTTT.

The rearrangement uses TRBV25-1 and TRBJ2-3; TRBD2 aligns across 9 bases. Germline V gene lookup returns CDR1 MGHDK and CDR2 SYGVNS. This CDR3 has 16 residues. V trimming: 3 bases; J trimming: 0 bases; junction bases outside the gene matches: 4. The CDR3 region is CASSESSGKSTDTQYF. CDR3 in DNA: TGTGCCAGCAGTGAGTCTAGCGGGAAAAGCACAGATACGCAGTATTTT.

This clone occurred once. The rearrangement uses TRBV7-2 and TRBJ2-1; D gene unclear. The germline V gene encodes CDR1 SGHTA and CDR2 FQGNSA. Trimming cost V 0 bases and J 4 bases, with 4 bases left between them. The CDR3 is made up of 13 amino acids. The CDR3 region has the DNA TGTGCCAGCAGCTTAGCGCAGTACAATGAGCAGTTCTTC. Amino acids: CASSLAQYNEQFF.

J is TRBJ1-5 and V is TRBV4-1; D gene ambiguous. This CDR3 is 18 amino acids long. Germline loops: CDR1 MGHRA, CDR2 YSYEKL. Deletions cut 0 bases from V and 0 bases from J, with 15 bases between. CDR3 coding DNA: TGCGCCAGCAGCCAAGATTGGGGAAGCCCATATAGCAATCAGCCCCAGCATTTT. This sequence encodes CASSQDWGSPYSNQPQHF.